Listed here are 12 T cell receptor beta chains from one sample, sequenced in a study of regulatory T cells in long-lasting Graves disease. Time point indicated: persistent/refractory GD, antithyroid drugs over 5 years with positive TRAb. PBMC RNA served as the TCR library source. Combining iRepertoire HTBI primers with Arm-PCR of CDR3 regions, the authors built TCR beta libraries. TCRdb processed the multiplex PCR reads anew with MiXCR; each CDR3 protein has one entry. The data contain roughly 700,000 distinct CDR3 sequences, 25% to 35% of them singletons. Sequenced material: peripheral blood mononuclear cells (PBMCs), taken when the disease was refractory, from a patient treated with antithyroid drugs. The receptor source for this set is a female donor with Graves disease.

This chain links TRBV2 with TRBJ2-7; perhaps TRBD2 as D (6 bases). The CDR3 contains 15 residues. In germline, CDR1 is SNHLY, CDR2 FYNNEI. Trimming cost V 6 bases and J 0 bases, with 15 bases left between them. In DNA, the CDR3 is TGTGCCAGCAGCCAAGCTGATAGCGGCTCCTACGAGCAGTACTTC. This gives the protein CASSQADSGSYEQYF.

This clonotype was detected only a few times. The CDR3 protein is CASSPGTSATNEKLFF. The CDR3 DNA sequence: TGTGCCAGCAGTCCCGGGACAAGTGCAACTAATGAAAAACTGTTTTTT. The chain joins TRBV5-6 to TRBJ1-4, with D possibly being TRBD1 (6 bases). V gave up 5 bases and J gave up 0 bases, with 14 bases separating them. The CDR3 has 16 residues. CDR1 is SGHDT, CDR2 YYEEEE, per germline.

This clonotype was observed a handful of times. CDR3 sequence: CASSAPGGNTEAFF. Here the CDR3 DNA reads TGTGCCAGCAGCGCGCCAGGGGGGAACACTGAAGCTTTCTTT. The rearrangement uses TRBV3-1 and TRBJ1-1; 7 bases map to TRBD1. CDR3 size: 14 residues. The germline V gene has CDR1 LGHDT and CDR2 YNNKEL (reference sequence). Trimming took 5 bases from V and 1 from J; bases not matched to a gene: 4. Using reference TRBV3-1 and TRBJ1-1 for the parts outside the CDR3, the full variable domain is DTAVSQTPKYLVTQMGNDKSIKCEQNLGHDTMYWYKQDSKKFLKIMFSYNNKELIINETVPNRFSPKSPDKAHLNLHINSLELGDSAVYFCASSAPGGNTEAFFGQGTRLTVV.

The V gene is TRBV29-1, the J gene TRBJ1-1; D unresolved. CDR1 is SQVTM and CDR2 is ANQGSEA in the germline V gene. V was shortened by 1 base and J by 5 bases, with 8 bases between the two germline ends. The CDR3 spans 12 residues. Written as DNA, the CDR3 is TGCAGCGTTGAAGCTCGAGGGACTGAAGCTTTCTTT. Its protein is CSVEARGTEAFF.

The gene calls are TRBV20-1 and TRBJ1-2, with D maybe TRBD1 (5 bases). CDR3 length equals 14 residues. Germline V CDR1 and CDR2: DFQATT, SNEGSKA (reference sequence). The V and J ends lost 0 bases and 1 base respectively, with 9 bases between them. CDR3 sequence reads: CSARDETVNYGYTF. DNA for the CDR3: TGCAGTGCTAGAGACGAGACAGTTAACTATGGCTACACCTTC.

The V and J genes are TRBV12-3 or TRBV12-4 and TRBJ1-1; 7 bases are shared with TRBD1. The CDR3 length is 13 residues. With V trimmed by 1 base and J by 5 bases, 1 base remained unmatched. The CDR3 DNA reads as TGTGCCAGCAGTTTAGTACAGGGGACTGAAGCTTTCTTT. Its protein is CASSLVQGTEAFF.

This clonotype came up a few times. The chain uses TRBV18 and TRBJ2-7, with 13 nucleotides matching TRBD2. Unmatched junction bases numbered 8, after V lost 4 bases and J lost 8 bases. This CDR3 region has 15 residues. Germline loops: CDR1 KGHSH, CDR2 LQKENI. The CDR3 is CASSQTGTSGTQQYF. In DNA, the CDR3 is TGTGCCAGCTCACAAACCGGGACTAGCGGGACTCAGCAGTACTTC.

With regard to this clonotype: A read error is possible here, since a much larger clone lies one base away. The rearrangement uses TRBV6-2 or TRBV6-3 and TRBJ2-7, with D perhaps matching TRBD2 (6 bases). The CDR3 sequence is 17 residues long. V was pared by 5 bases and J by 9 bases, with 29 bases between. CDR1 MNHEY and CDR2 SVGEGT come from the germline V gene. This chain's CDR3 is CASSDEGGVAGTDGQYF. CDR3 nucleotides: TGTGCCAGCAGTGATGAAGGTGGGGTTGCGGGGACCGACGGGCAGTACTTC.

V and J are TRBV29-1 and TRBJ1-2, with 7 bases that match TRBD1. The CDR3 extends over 14 amino acids. Per germline, CDR1 SQVTM and CDR2 ANQGSEA. The V segment lost 1 base and the J segment 0 bases; nucleotides outside the gene matches: 2. The CDR3 DNA sequence: TGCAGCGTTGAAGCGGACAGGCCTAACTATGGCTACACCTTC. It encodes CSVEADRPNYGYTF.

This chain uses TRBV2 with TRBJ1-5, with TRBD1 matching 10 bases. V dropped 6 bases and J dropped 5; count of bases not matched to a gene: 7. CDR1 and CDR2 from the germline V gene are SNHLY and FYNNEI. The CDR3 contains 15 residues. As DNA, the CDR3 is TGTGCCAGCAGCCTCGGACAGGGGGGCGATCAGCCCCAGCATTTT. Its translation: CASSLGQGGDQPQHF. Supplemented by reference TRBV2 and TRBJ1-5, the full variable domain reads EPEVTQTPSHQVTQMGQEVILRCVPISNHLYFYWYRQILGQKVEFLVSFYNNEISEKSEIFDDQFSVERPDGSNFTLKIRSTKLEDSAMYFCASSLGQGGDQPQHFGDGTRLSIL.

The J gene is TRBJ1-4, the V gene TRBV5-1; the D gene is possibly TRBD1 (5 bases). V lost 2 bases and J lost 8, with 10 bases in between. The CDR3 sequence is 13 residues long. The germline V gene has CDR1 SGHRS and CDR2 YFSETQ. This chain's CDR3 is CASSFSGLEKLFF. The CDR3 DNA sequence: TGCGCCAGCAGCTTTTCAGGGTTGGAAAAACTGTTTTTT.

In this sample, this clonotype turned up a few times. This rearrangement joins TRBV5-4 to TRBJ2-5; 8 bases fit TRBD1. The germline V gene encodes CDR1 SGHNT and CDR2 YYREEE (reference sequence). The CDR3 has 15 residues. With 4 bases clipped from V and 5 bases from J, the junction kept 10 bases outside the gene matches. DNA for the CDR3: TGTGCCAGCAGCCAGCAGGGGGCAGTCGGGGAGACCCAGTACTTC. Its translation is CASSQQGAVGETQYF.